This T cell receptor beta chain was retrieved from a study of monozygotic twins with inflammatory bowel disease. Findings and caveats of the study: Especially with disease activity, IBD patients had fewer clonotypes in common with others than healthy twins did.

CDR1 is SQVTM, CDR2 ANQGSEA, per germline. The CDR3 has 11 residues. TCRdb re-called the 5' RACE reads; one entry per CDR3 protein, DNA not given. The sample has 140,000 to 150,000 distinct CDR3 sequences. To note about this clonotype: Its antigen is not identified.

The chain has TRBV29-1 and TRBJ1-1; the D gene TCRdb calls, TRBD1, cannot be checked with no DNA. Sequenced sample: blood. This receptor was taken from a human donor with ulcerative colitis or Crohn's disease, or a healthy co-twin of an affected twin (not recorded which). CDR3 in amino acids: CSVEDRLMPLF.